These 12 T cell receptor beta chains were sequenced from one sample in a study (dated by TCRdb to the early 2010s). The sequencer listed for this sample is Illumina Genome Analyzer IIx. TCRdb reprocessed the public reads (quality trimming at Q25 with fastp, clone calling with MiXCR) and kept in-frame beta chains. Under each unique CDR3 protein, matching rows form one entry showing the most common genes and DNA. The sample profile shows roughly 15,000 distinct CDR3 sequences; around 35% of them were found once. The leading ten clones occupy more than 15% of the sample. Sequencing was performed on blood. Receptors were obtained from a human donor.

The rearrangement uses TRBV14 and TRBJ2-6; no definite D call. This CDR3 is 13 amino acids long. V was trimmed by 0 bases and J by 3 bases, leaving 0 bases between them. Germline CDR1 SGHDN, CDR2 FVKESK. The CDR3 nucleotides are TGTGCCAGCAGCCAAGATGGGGCCAACGTCCTGACTTTC. It codes for CASSQDGANVLTF.

The table lists this clonotype with many counts. DNA for the CDR3: TGTGCCAGCAGGGGACAGAGCGTTGAAGCTTTCTTT. It yields the protein CASRGQSVEAFF. The V gene is TRBV12-3 or TRBV12-4, the J gene TRBJ1-1; 7 nucleotides agree with TRBD1. The CDR3 runs to 12 residues. Trimming removed 6 bases from V and 7 bases from J; junction bases left unmatched: 5.

This chain uses TRBV29-1 with TRBJ1-2; 9 nucleotides align to TRBD1. This CDR3 has 11 residues. Germline CDR1 is SQVTM and CDR2 is ANQGSEA. The trim removed 7 bases at V and 8 bases at J, leaving 5 bases unmatched. The CDR3 nucleotides are TGCAGCGGAGGACAGGGGTTGGGCTACACCTTC. Protein: CSGGQGLGYTF. Combining the CDR3 with reference TRBV29-1 and TRBJ1-2 gives the whole variable domain SAVISQKPSRDICQRGTSLTIQCQVDSQVTMMFWYRQQPGQSLTLIATANQGSEATYESGFVIDKFPISRPNLTFSTLTVSNMSPEDSSIYLCSGGQGLGYTFGSGTRLTVV.

The genes are TRBV14 and TRBJ2-5; D is unclear. Deletions cut 1 base from V and 8 bases from J, with 5 bases between. The CDR3 spans 11 residues. Germline V gene lookup returns CDR1 SGHDN and CDR2 FVKESK. The CDR3 nucleotides are TGTGCCAGCAGCCAAGCCCAAACCCAGTACTTC. This encodes CASSQAQTQYF.

This clonotype was counted ten times or more. The chain combines TRBV29-1 with TRBJ2-7, with TRBD1 matching 7 bases. The CDR3 is 15 residues long. CDR1 is SQVTM, CDR2 ANQGSEA, per germline. J was trimmed by 0 bases and V by 3 bases; bases with no gene match: 8. The CDR3 here is CSVDSDAGGSYEQYF. The CDR3, as DNA: TGCAGCGTTGACTCGGATGCAGGGGGCTCCTACGAGCAGTACTTC.

About this clonotype: This may be a read error, as it is one base from a much larger clone. The rearrangement uses TRBV4-1 and TRBJ1-2, with unresolved D. The germline V gene has CDR1 MGHRA and CDR2 YSYEKL. Trimming took 1 base from V and 3 from J, leaving 12 bases between them. CDR3 length: 15 residues. CDR3 residues: CASSQGDWAYYGYTF. CDR3 nucleotide sequence: TGCGCCAGCAGCCAAGGCGACTGGGCTTACTATGGCTACACCTTC.

The rearrangement uses TRBV14 and TRBJ2-3, with D possibly being TRBD2 (5 bases). V lost 3 bases to trimming and J lost 2 bases, with 12 bases between them. This CDR3 comprises 15 residues. Germline lookup yields CDR1 SGHDN and CDR2 FVKESK. The CDR3 reads CASSHHRGLTDTQYF. The CDR3 DNA reads TGTGCCAGCAGCCATCACCGGGGTCTCACAGATACGCAGTATTTT.

This clonotype was observed at least ten times. This chain uses TRBV4-2 with TRBJ2-1; D gene unclear. The CDR3 has 15 amino acids. The V end was cut by 0 bases, the J end by 0 bases, with 6 bases between. Germline CDR1 reads LGHNA; CDR2 reads YNFKEQ. The CDR3 region has the DNA TGTGCCAGCAGCCAAGAGGAGAGCTCCTACAATGAGCAGTTCTTC. Its translation is CASSQEESSYNEQFF.

On this clonotype: Possible read error: a much larger clone is one base away. The V gene is TRBV29-1, the J gene TRBJ2-2; no firm D call. CDR1 is SQVTM and CDR2 is ANQGSEA in the germline V gene. The CDR3 spans 13 residues. The CDR3 bases are TGCGGCCTAAGAGACCTCCGGACCGGGGAGCTGTTTTTT. This sequence encodes CGLRDLRTGELFF.

For this clonotype: With a much larger clone just one base away, this may be a read error. V gene TRBV14 combines with J gene TRBJ1-1, with D unresolved. V lost 0 bases to trimming and J lost 3 bases, with 5 bases between them. Germline CDR1 SGHDN, CDR2 FVKESK. The CDR3 is 13 residues long. CDR3 residues: CASSQDLDTEAFF. CDR3 bases: TGTGCCAGCAGCCAAGATTTGGACACTGAAGCTTTCTTT.

This clonotype is medium-sized (0.01 to 0.1%) by share. The V gene is TRBV18, the J gene TRBJ2-7; the D is unclear. The CDR3 runs to 14 residues. Trimming took off 0 bases at V and 3 bases at J, with 9 bases between the two ends. Germline lookup yields CDR1 KGHSH and CDR2 LQKENI. CDR3 residues: CASSPPRQLYEQYF. The CDR3 DNA reads TGTGCCAGCTCACCACCGAGGCAGCTCTACGAGCAGTACTTC.

This clonotype is judged medium-sized. V usage is TRBV29-1 and J usage is TRBJ2-3, with unresolved D. The CDR3 loop spans 14 amino acids. Trimming cost V 2 bases and J 2 bases, with 11 bases left between them. CDR1 SQVTM and CDR2 ANQGSEA come from the germline V gene. The CDR3 DNA follows: TGCAGCGTTGAAATTGACCGGAACACAGATACGCAGTATTTT. Encoded protein: CSVEIDRNTDTQYF.